A selection of T cell receptor beta chains follows, all from one sample in a study of T cell clones after liver transplantation. The protocol was immunoSEQ multiplex PCR, while the TCRdb copy is restricted to in-frame clones and leaves out a portion. The sample contains around 8,400 clones, 80% of which appear only once. Sequencing used CD8+ T cells from blood, obtained before liver transplant. The receptor source for this set is a human donor who received a liver transplant. The CDR3 runs from the conserved cysteine through the conserved F or W. The D gene is left open where the match is weak. The size field is filled for only some rows; it gives once, few, many or a size class.

clone_size j_call v_call d_call cdr3_aa
. TRBJ1-2 TRBV6-5 TRBD1 CASSTQGVVGYTF
. TRBJ2-1 TRBV29-1 TRBD1 CSVGDRGLVNEQFF
. TRBJ2-2 TRBV9 TRBD2 CASSGSGGRNTGELFF
. TRBJ2-1 TRBV2 TRBD2 CASSAILADNEQFF
medium-sized TRBJ2-1 TRBV21-1 . CASSTRLAGGDNEQFF
. TRBJ1-2 TRBV4-1 . CASSYWAANYGYTF
. TRBJ1-5 TRBV15 . CATSRDKQLNQPQHF
. TRBJ2-1 TRBV29-1 TRBD1 CSVPDRDHNEQFF
. TRBJ2-7 TRBV28 TRBD1 CASHRGPPYEQYF
. TRBJ2-1 TRBV19 TRBD2 CASSIISSSGGLTGNEQFF
. TRBJ2-7 TRBV11-1 . CASSLDRPYEQYF
few TRBJ2-3 TRBV29-1 . CSVAGYRTSTDTQYF
. TRBJ2-7 TRBV6-5 . CASSLTGREQYF
. TRBJ2-3 TRBV30 . CAWESADTQYF
. TRBJ1-1 TRBV13 . CASSFVSGTEAFF